The rows below give T cell receptor beta chains drawn from one sample of a study of blood T cell repertoires in COVID-19. Repertoires were generated with immunoSEQ multiplex PCR, while TCRdb's copy carries only in-frame clones and drops some. Altogether around 80,000 clones are present, over 75% being singletons, with the ten largest covering more than 10%. Sequencing used peripheral blood. The receptors derive from an older man with acute or convalescent COVID-19. Each CDR3 is given with its conserved first and last residue. The D gene is left open where the match is weak. A clone size is listed for some rows: how often the clone was seen (once, few, many), or a class if it is expanded.

TRBV10-1	NA	NA	TRBJ1-2	CASSESHNSRPNTNYGYTF	TGCGCCAGCAGTGAGTCCCATAACAGTCGTCCTAATACTAACTATGGCTACACCTTC
TRBV6-6	NA	NA	TRBJ1-2	CASSYAGDNYGYTF	TGTGCCAGCAGTTACGCAGGGGATAACTATGGCTACACCTTC
TRBV4-2	NA	TRBD1	TRBJ1-5	CASSPLIGGGQPQHF	TGTGCCAGCAGCCCTTTGATAGGGGGCGGACAGCCCCAGCATTTT
TRBV3-1/TRBV3-2	NA	NA	TRBJ1-1	CASRQQGRNTEAFF	TGTGCCAGCAGGCAACAGGGTAGGAACACTGAAGCTTTCTTT
TRBV11-3	NA	TRBD2	TRBJ2-5	CASSLAGGPEETQYF	TGTGCCAGCAGCTTAGCGGGGGGGCCTGAAGAGACCCAGTACTTC
TRBV6-1	NA	NA	TRBJ2-3	CASSEGLIASDTQYF	TGTGCCAGCAGTGAAGGTTTAATAGCTTCAGATACGCAGTATTTT
TRBV18	once	NA	TRBJ2-1	CASSRLQGDEQFF	TGTGCCAGCTCACGCCTACAGGGAGATGAGCAGTTCTTC
TRBV6-5	NA	NA	TRBJ1-1	CASNLNRRRSTEAFF	TGTGCCAGCAACCTAAACAGGAGAAGGAGCACTGAAGCTTTCTTT
TRBV13	NA	NA	TRBJ2-3	CASSRLAMGTDTQYF	TGTGCCAGCAGCCGCCTAGCGATGGGAACAGATACGCAGTATTTT
TRBV7-2	NA	TRBD1	TRBJ2-7	CASRNPTGNYEQYF	TGTGCCAGCAGGAACCCGACAGGGAATTACGAGCAGTACTTC
TRBV19	few	NA	TRBJ1-2	CASSSRTDNYGYTF	TGTGCCAGTAGTTCCCGGACAGATAACTATGGCTACACCTTC
TRBV5-8	NA	TRBD1	TRBJ2-7	CASSLVVGTGSYEQYF	TGTGCCAGCAGCTTGGTGGTAGGGACAGGATCCTACGAGCAGTACTTC
TRBV3-1/TRBV3-2	NA	NA	TRBJ2-1	CASSQTGVGWYNEQFF	TGTGCCAGCAGCCAAACGGGGGTGGGGTGGTACAATGAGCAGTTCTTC
TRBV5-4	NA	NA	TRBJ1-2	CASSADGSYGYTF	TGTGCCAGCAGCGCAGACGGGAGCTATGGCTACACCTTC
TRBV10-3	NA	TRBD1	TRBJ2-7	CATVTPTGVLSYEQYF	TGTGCCACCGTTACACCGACAGGGGTCCTCTCCTACGAGCAGTACTTC
TRBV15	NA	TRBD1	TRBJ1-2	CATSRDRTGNYGYTF	TGTGCCACCAGCAGAGATAGGACAGGGAACTATGGCTACACCTTC
TRBV18	NA	TRBD1	TRBJ1-4	CASSPRQGANEKLFF	TGTGCCAGCTCACCCCGACAGGGGGCTAATGAAAAACTGTTTTTT
TRBV13	NA	TRBD1	TRBJ1-6	CASNPGQGHNSPLHF	TGTGCCAGCAATCCGGGACAGGGTCATAATTCACCCCTCCACTTT
TRBV5-1	NA	NA	TRBJ2-3	CASSASGGFGDTQYF	TGCGCCAGCAGCGCGTCTGGCGGTTTCGGGGATACGCAGTATTTT
TRBV6-6	NA	NA	TRBJ1-1	CASSGQTGRRREAFF	TGTGCCAGCAGTGGACAGACAGGAAGAAGACGTGAAGCTTTCTTT
TRBV7-3	once	NA	TRBJ2-7	CASSLTAGEQYF	TGTGCCAGCAGCTTAACGGCGGGCGAGCAGTACTTC
TRBV6-5	NA	TRBD1	TRBJ1-4	CASSLKTGREKLFF	TGTGCCAGCAGTTTGAAGACAGGGAGGGAAAAACTGTTTTTT
TRBV5-1	NA	TRBD2	TRBJ2-7	CASSLLAGGQYEQYF	TGCGCCAGCAGCTTGTTAGCGGGGGGCCAGTACGAGCAGTACTTC
TRBV5-1	NA	TRBD1	TRBJ1-4	CASSLGDRGGEKLFF	TGCGCCAGCAGCTTGGGGGACAGGGGTGGTGAAAAACTGTTTTTT
TRBV4-1	NA	TRBD2	TRBJ2-3	CASSLTGTITDTQYF	TGCGCCAGCAGCCTAACCGGGACTATCACAGATACGCAGTATTTT
TRBV18	NA	NA	TRBJ1-1	CASSLLPQGSGNTEAFF	TGTGCCAGCTCACTACTACCCCAGGGTAGTGGGAACACTGAAGCTTTCTTT
TRBV30	NA	NA	TRBJ1-6	CAWSQTSSPLHF	TGTGCCTGGAGTCAAACCAGTTCACCCCTCCACTTT
TRBV30	NA	NA	TRBJ1-1	CAWSPGGAEAFF	TGTGCCTGGAGTCCCGGAGGGGCTGAAGCTTTCTTT
TRBV18	NA	TRBD1	TRBJ1-6	CASSPTDRGYNSPLHF	TGTGCCAGCTCACCAACGGACAGGGGGTATAATTCACCCCTCCACTTT
TRBV5-1	NA	NA	TRBJ2-1	CASSAGTEYNEQFF	TGCGCCAGCAGTGCCGGGACTGAGTACAATGAGCAGTTCTTC
TRBV10-3	NA	TRBD1	TRBJ2-1	CAISDRTGGDNEQFF	TGTGCCATCAGTGATCGGACAGGTGGAGACAATGAGCAGTTCTTC
TRBV19	NA	NA	TRBJ1-3	CASSITVSGNTIYF	TGTGCCAGTAGTATAACAGTCTCTGGAAACACCATATATTTT
TRBV25-1	NA	NA	TRBJ1-6	CASSFQGSPLHF	TGTGCCAGCAGTTTCCAGGGGTCACCCCTCCACTTT
TRBV28	NA	NA	TRBJ2-7	CASSGGSSYEQYF	TGTGCCAGCAGTGGCGGGTCTTCCTACGAGCAGTACTTC
TRBV7-3	NA	TRBD1	TRBJ1-2	CASSLGTGYGYTF	TGTGCCAGCAGCTTAGGGACAGGCTATGGCTACACCTTC
TRBV15	NA	NA	TRBJ1-1	CATSRATNTEAFF	TGTGCCACCAGCAGAGCCACAAACACTGAAGCTTTCTTT
TRBV7-2	NA	NA	TRBJ2-5	CASSLGGGETQYF	TGTGCCAGCAGCTTGGGAGGAGGAGAGACCCAGTACTTC
TRBV6-6	NA	NA	TRBJ1-1	CASSLTSGTEAFF	TGTGCCAGCAGTTTAACCTCCGGCACTGAAGCTTTCTTT
TRBV29-1	NA	NA	TRBJ2-7	CSVVFSQNYEQYF	TGCAGCGTTGTATTTTCACAGAATTACGAGCAGTACTTC
TRBV5-1	NA	NA	TRBJ1-2	CASSLQQGPYGYTF	TGCGCCAGCAGCCTTCAACAGGGCCCCTATGGCTACACCTTC
TRBV5-1	NA	TRBD1	TRBJ1-3	CASSWGQGSNSGNTIYF	TGCGCCAGCAGCTGGGGACAGGGCTCTAACTCTGGAAACACCATATATTTT
TRBV5-5	NA	NA	TRBJ2-7	CASSLGGSLYEQYF	TGTGCCAGCAGCTTGGGAGGCAGTCTCTACGAGCAGTACTTC
TRBV5-1	NA	NA	TRBJ2-3	CASSLEPQGLTDTQYF	TGCGCCAGCAGCTTGGAACCCCAGGGCCTCACAGATACGCAGTATTTT
TRBV4-1	few	NA	TRBJ1-6	CASSHEPYRAADSPLHF	TGCGCCAGCAGCCACGAACCATACAGGGCCGCGGATTCACCCCTCCACTTT
TRBV27	NA	NA	TRBJ1-3	CASSLTGNSGNTIYF	TGTGCCAGCAGTTTAACAGGGAACTCTGGAAACACCATATATTTT
TRBV5-1	NA	TRBD1	TRBJ1-1	CASSLDPGQGGGSTEAFF	TGCGCCAGCAGCTTAGACCCGGGACAGGGAGGAGGAAGTACTGAAGCTTTCTTT
TRBV19	NA	TRBD2	TRBJ2-2	CASSTGTSTGELFF	TGTGCCAGTAGCACCGGGACTAGTACCGGGGAGCTGTTTTTT